This TCR beta chain originates from a study of blood T cell repertoires in COVID-19. Study details: Sources were T cells, B-cell-depleted T cells, or PBMCs; the material itself was cDNA or gDNA.

Original processing notes: For nucleated cells, counts were estimated from reference gene primer amplification. Profiling relied on immunoSEQ multiplex PCR, and the TCRdb table lists in-frame clones only, not all of them. V and J calls and clone size are given by that table; D and trimming were obtained from the DNA. The profile covers some 300,000 clones, with 85% to 90% appearing a single time and about 6% taken by the ten largest. The length of the CDR3 is 14 residues. Germline loops: CDR1 SGHKS, CDR2 YYEKEE (reference sequence). Between the trimmed V and J ends, which lost 4 bases and 2 bases, there was a span of 13 bases.

This sequence originates from a woman aged 45-65 years with COVID-19, enrolled during active disease. The genes are TRBV5-5 and TRBJ2-7; no definite D call. Sequences were obtained from peripheral blood. CDR3 sequence reads: CASSNSINTYEQYF. The CDR3 nucleotides are TGTGCCAGCAGCAACAGTATTAACACCTACGAGCAGTACTTC.